This record looks at one TCR beta chain sequence and its context. Assay: immunoSEQ multiplex PCR; the TCRdb copy retains only in-frame clones and omits some. The repertoire holds roughly 300,000 clones, with roughly 90% as singletons. Germline CDR1 SGHVT, CDR2 SQSDAQ. This CDR3 contains 16 residues. With 3 bases clipped from V and 5 bases from J, the junction kept 4 bases outside the gene matches. This sample is part of a study of blood T cell repertoires in COVID-19. This receptor was taken from a woman in her thirties with COVID-19, enrolled during active disease. This sequence joins TRBV7-4 and TRBJ2-3; the match to TRBD2 covers 14 bases. Sequenced: peripheral blood. The CDR3 coding sequence is TGTGCCAGCAGCTTGGGACTAGCGGGAGTTAAAGATACGCAGTATTTT. This translates into CASSLGLAGVKDTQYF. Full variable domain (rest looked up from reference TRBV7-4 and TRBJ2-3): GAGVSQSPRYKVAKRGRDVALRCDSISGHVTLYWYRQTLGQGSEVLTYSQSDAQRDKSGRPSGRFSAERPERSVSTLKIQRTEQGDSAVYLCASSLGLAGVKDTQYFGPGTRLTVL.